A single sample is the source of the 3 T cell receptor beta chains below, sequenced in a study of blood T cells in healthy people across ages. A J-beta primer mix and a sample-barcoded 5' primer were used in a second PCR of about 7 to 12 cycles. In TCRdb, the 5' RACE reads were re-called with MiXCR into one record per CDR3 protein. This table has 790,000 or so distinct CDR3 sequences, 56% appearing once. The source material was blood. These receptors originate from a man aged 35 to 55 in good health.

This clonotype was observed once. The chain recombines TRBV28 with TRBJ2-7; the match to TRBD2 covers 9 bases. From germline, CDR1 is MDHEN and CDR2 SYDVKM. The J segment lost 4 bases and the V segment lost 6 bases, leaving 10 bases of the junction unmatched. The CDR3 is 15 residues long. CDR3 in amino acids: CASSRPTSGLYEQYF. The CDR3 bases are TGTGCCAGCAGCCGCCCGACTAGCGGCCTATACGAGCAGTACTTC.

The chain carries TRBV20-1 and TRBJ1-5, with 7 nucleotides matching TRBD1. The CDR3 is 14 amino acids. Germline V gives CDR1 DFQATT, CDR2 SNEGSKA (reference sequence). The V segment lost 6 bases and the J segment 2 bases; nucleotides outside the gene matches: 7. Written as DNA, the CDR3 is TGCAGTGCCAGGGGGGGCGCGGGCAATCAGCCCCAGCATTTT. Translation gives CSARGGAGNQPQHF.

J is TRBJ1-1 and V is TRBV27; 8 bases map to TRBD1. The CDR3 is 15 amino acids. With 4 bases clipped from V and 1 base from J, the junction kept 5 bases outside the gene matches. From germline, CDR1 is MNHEY and CDR2 SMNVEV (reference sequence). The CDR3 DNA reads as TGTGCCAGCAGTTCGAAGGGACAGGCGAACACTGAAGCTTTCTTT. Translating it yields CASSSKGQANTEAFF.